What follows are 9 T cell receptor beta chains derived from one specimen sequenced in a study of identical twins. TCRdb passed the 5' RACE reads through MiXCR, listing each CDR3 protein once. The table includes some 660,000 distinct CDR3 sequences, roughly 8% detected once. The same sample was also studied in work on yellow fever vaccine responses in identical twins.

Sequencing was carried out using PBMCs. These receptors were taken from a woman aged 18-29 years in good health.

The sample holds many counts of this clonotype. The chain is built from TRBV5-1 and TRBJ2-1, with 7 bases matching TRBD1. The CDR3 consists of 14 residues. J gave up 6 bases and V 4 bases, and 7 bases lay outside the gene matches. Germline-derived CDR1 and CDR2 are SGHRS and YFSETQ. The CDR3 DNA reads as TGCGCCAGCAGCCTGGGACAGTCGGTCAATGAGCAGTTCTTC. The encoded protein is CASSLGQSVNEQFF.

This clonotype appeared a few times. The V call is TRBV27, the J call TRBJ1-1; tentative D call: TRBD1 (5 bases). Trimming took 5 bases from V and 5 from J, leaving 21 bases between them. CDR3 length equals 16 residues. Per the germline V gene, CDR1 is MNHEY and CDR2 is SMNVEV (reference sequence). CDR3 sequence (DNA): TGTGCCAGCAGTCTCGCCCCTTATAAGGGGCGAACTGAAGCTTTCTTT. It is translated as CASSLAPYKGRTEAFF.

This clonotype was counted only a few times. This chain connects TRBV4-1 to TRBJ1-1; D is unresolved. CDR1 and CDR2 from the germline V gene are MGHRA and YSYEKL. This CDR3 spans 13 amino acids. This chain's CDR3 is CPIIPIGNTEAFF. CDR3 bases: TGCCCAATCATCCCCATAGGGAACACTGAAGCTTTCTTT.

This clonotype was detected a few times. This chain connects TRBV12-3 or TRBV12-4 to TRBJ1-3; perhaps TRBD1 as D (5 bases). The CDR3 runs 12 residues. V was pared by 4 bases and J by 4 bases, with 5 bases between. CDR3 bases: TGTGCCAGCAGTTGGGGGGGAAACACCATATATTTT. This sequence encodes CASSWGGNTIYF.

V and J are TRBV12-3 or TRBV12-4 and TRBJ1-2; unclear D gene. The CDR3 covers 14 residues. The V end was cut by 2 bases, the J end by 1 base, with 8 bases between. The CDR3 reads CASSLSTLNYGYTF. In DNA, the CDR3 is TGTGCCAGCAGTTTATCGACACTTAACTATGGCTACACCTTC.

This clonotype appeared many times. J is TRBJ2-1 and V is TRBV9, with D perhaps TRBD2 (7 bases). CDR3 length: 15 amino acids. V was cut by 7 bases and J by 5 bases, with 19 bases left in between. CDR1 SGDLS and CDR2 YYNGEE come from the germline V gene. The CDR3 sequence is CASGGGGSPNNEQFF. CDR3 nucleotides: TGTGCCAGCGGTGGGGGCGGGAGCCCAAACAATGAGCAGTTCTTC. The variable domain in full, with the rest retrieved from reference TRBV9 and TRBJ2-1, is DSGVTQTPKHLITATGQRVTLRCSPRSGDLSVYWYQQSLDQGLQFLIQYYNGEERAKGNILERFSAQQFPDLHSELNLSSLELGDSALYFCASGGGGSPNNEQFFGPGTRLTVL.

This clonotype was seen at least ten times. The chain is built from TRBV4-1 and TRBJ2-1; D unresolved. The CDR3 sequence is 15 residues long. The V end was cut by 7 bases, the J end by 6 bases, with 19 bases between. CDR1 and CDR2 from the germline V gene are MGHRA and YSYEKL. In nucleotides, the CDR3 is TGCGCCAGCACCCCTCTCCCCCAGTGGGGCAATGAGCAGTTCTTC. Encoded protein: CASTPLPQWGNEQFF.

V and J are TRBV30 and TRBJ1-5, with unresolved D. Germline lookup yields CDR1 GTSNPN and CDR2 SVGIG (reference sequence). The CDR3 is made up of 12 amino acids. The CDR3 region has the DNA TGTGGTCGTGGCTTCAGCAATCAGCCCCAGCATTTT. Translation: CGRGFSNQPQHF. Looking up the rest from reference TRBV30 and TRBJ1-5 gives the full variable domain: SQTIHQWPATLVQPVGSPLSLECTVEGTSNPNLYWYRQAAGRGLQLLFYSVGIGQISSEVPQNLSASRPQDRQFILSSKKLLLSDSGFYLCGRGFSNQPQHFGDGTRLSIL.

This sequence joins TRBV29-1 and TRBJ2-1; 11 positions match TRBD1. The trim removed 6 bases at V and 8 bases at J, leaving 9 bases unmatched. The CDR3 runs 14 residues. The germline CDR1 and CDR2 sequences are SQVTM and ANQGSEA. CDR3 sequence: CSVSGTGGIDEQFF. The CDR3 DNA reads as TGCAGCGTCTCCGGGACAGGGGGTATCGATGAGCAGTTCTTC.